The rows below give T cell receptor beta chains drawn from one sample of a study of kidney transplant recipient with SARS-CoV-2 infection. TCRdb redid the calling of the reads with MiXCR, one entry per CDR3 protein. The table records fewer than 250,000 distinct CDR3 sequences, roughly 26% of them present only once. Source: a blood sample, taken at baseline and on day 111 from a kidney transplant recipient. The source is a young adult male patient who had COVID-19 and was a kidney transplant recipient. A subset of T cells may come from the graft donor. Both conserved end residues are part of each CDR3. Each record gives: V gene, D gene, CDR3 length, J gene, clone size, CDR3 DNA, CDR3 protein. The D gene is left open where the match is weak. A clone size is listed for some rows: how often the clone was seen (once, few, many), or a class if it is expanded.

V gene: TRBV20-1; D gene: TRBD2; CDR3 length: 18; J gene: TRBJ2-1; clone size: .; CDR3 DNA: TGCAGTGCTAGAGATCGGATATGGACTACGACGGGGGGTGATGAGCAGTTCTTC; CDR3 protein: CSARDRIWTTTGGDEQFF
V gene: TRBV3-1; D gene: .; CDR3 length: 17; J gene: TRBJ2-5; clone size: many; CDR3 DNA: TGTGCCAGCAGCGGGCAGGTTCCCATTTCTTTCTCTGAGACCCAGTACTTC; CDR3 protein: CASSGQVPISFSETQYF
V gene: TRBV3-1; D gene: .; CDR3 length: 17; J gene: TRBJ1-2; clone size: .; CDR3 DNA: TGTGCCAGCAGCGGTGTCACCACCCTTCGAAAGACCTATGGCTACACCTTC; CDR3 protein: CASSGVTTLRKTYGYTF
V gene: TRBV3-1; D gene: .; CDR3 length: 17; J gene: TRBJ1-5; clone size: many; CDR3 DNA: TGTGCCAGCAGCAGCTTGCTCCCATTTTTGGCATCATCAGCCCCAGCATTT; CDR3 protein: CASSSLLPFLASSAPAF
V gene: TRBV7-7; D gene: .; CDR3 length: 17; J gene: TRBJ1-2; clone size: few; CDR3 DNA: TGTGCCAGCAGCTTCTATTGTAAGTGCCGAAAGACCTATGGCTACACCTTC; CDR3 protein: CASSFYCKCRKTYGYTF
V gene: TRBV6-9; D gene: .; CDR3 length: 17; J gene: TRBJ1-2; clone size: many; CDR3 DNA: TGTGCCAGCAGTCTATGGATGCCTTACGGAAAGACCTATGGCTACACCTTC; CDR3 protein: CASSLWMPYGKTYGYTF
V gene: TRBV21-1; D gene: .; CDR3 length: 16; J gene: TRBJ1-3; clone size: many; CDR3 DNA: TGTGCCAGCGTCCCCTCCCCGGGCATTCGTGGAAACACCATATATTTT; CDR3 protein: CASVPSPGIRGNTIYF
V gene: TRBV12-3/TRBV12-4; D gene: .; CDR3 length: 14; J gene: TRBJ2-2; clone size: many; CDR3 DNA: TGTGCCAGCAGTTTCGGGGGAGAATACGGGGAGCTGTTTTTT; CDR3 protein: CASSFGGEYGELFF
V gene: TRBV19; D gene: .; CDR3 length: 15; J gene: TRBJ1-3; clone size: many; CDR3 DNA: TGTGCCAGTAGTTTCGAGGGCCATCCTGGAAACACCATATATTTT; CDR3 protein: CASSFEGHPGNTIYF
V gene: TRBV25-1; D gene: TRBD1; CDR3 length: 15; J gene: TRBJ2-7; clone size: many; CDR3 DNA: TGTGCCAGCAGTGGGGCAAACAGGGGGAGGAACGAGCAGTACTTC; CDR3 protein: CASSGANRGRNEQYF
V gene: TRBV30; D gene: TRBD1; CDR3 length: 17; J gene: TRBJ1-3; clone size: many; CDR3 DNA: TGTGCCTGGAGCCCCAAACCGGGACAGGGAGGAGAAAACACCATATATTTT; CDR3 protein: CAWSPKPGQGGENTIYF
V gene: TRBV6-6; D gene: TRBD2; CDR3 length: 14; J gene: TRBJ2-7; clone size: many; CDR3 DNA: TGTGCCAGCAACTTAGGCGGGGGGCCCTACGAGCAGTACTTC; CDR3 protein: CASNLGGGPYEQYF
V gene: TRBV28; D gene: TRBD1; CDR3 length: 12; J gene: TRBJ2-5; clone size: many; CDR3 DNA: TGTGCCAGCAGCCCAGGGGGCGGGACCCAGTACTTC; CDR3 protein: CASSPGGGTQYF
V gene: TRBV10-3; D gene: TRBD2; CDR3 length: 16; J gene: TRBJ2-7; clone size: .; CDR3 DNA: TGTACCATCACTGACACCTATAGCGGGAGTAGGTACGAACAGTACTTC; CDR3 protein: CTITDTYSGSRYEQYF
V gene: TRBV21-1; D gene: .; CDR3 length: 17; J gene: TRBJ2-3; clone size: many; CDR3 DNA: TGTGCCAGCAGAAAGGTGTTAGCTACAGTCATGCAAGATACGCAGTATTTT; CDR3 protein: CASRKVLATVMQDTQYF
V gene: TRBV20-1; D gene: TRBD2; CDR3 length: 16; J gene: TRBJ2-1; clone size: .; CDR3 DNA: TGCAGTGCTAGACCCACCCTAGCGGGAGGATCCAATGAGCAGTTCTTC; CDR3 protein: CSARPTLAGGSNEQFF
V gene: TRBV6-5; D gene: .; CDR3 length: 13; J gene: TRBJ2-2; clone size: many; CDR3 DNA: TGTGCCAGCAGTGTGGTTTCGGCCGGGGAGCTGTTTTTT; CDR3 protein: CASSVVSAGELFF
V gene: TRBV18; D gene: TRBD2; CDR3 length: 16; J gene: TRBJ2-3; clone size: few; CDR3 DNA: TGTGCCAGCTCACCATTAGCTAGCGGGGGTTTGGATACGCAGTATTTT; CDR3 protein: CASSPLASGGLDTQYF
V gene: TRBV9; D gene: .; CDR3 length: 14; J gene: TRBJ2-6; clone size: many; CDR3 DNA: TGTGCCAGCAGCGTTCACTCTGGGGCCAACGTCCTGACTTTC; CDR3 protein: CASSVHSGANVLTF
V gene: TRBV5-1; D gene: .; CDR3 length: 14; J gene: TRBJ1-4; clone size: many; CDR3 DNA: TGCGCCACCGCGGGGGGACCAACTAATGAAAAACTGTTTTTT; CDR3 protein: CATAGGPTNEKLFF
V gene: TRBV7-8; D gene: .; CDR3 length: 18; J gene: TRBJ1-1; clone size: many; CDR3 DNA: TGTGCCAGCAGCCCCCTAAACTCTCCCAGGGCCATGAACACTGAAGCTTTCTTT; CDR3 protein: CASSPLNSPRAMNTEAFF
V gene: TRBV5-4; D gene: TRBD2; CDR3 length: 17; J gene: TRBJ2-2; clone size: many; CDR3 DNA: TGTGCCAGCAGCAAAGGGACTAGCGGGGCCCTATATGAAGGACTGTTTTTT; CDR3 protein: CASSKGTSGALYEGLFF
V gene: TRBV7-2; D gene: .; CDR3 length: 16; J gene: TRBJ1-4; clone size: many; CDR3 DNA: TGTGCCAGCAGCTTAGATCCTCAGCTTCTTAATGAAAAACTGTTTTTT; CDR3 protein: CASSLDPQLLNEKLFF
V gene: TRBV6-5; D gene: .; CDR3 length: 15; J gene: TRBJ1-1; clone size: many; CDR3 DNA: TGTGCCAGCAGACCCTCCAGAGGGGCGGGGGCTGAAGCTTTCTTT; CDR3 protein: CASRPSRGAGAEAFF
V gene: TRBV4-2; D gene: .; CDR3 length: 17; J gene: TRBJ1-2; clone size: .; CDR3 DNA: TGTGCCAGCAGCTTTGACGGCAAAGGTTGGAAGACCTATGGCTACACCTTC; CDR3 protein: CASSFDGKGWKTYGYTF
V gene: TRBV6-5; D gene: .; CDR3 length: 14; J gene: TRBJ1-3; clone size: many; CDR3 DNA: TGTGCCAGCAGCCCTCGGGGGGGAGGAAACACCATATATTTT; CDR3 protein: CASSPRGGGNTIYF
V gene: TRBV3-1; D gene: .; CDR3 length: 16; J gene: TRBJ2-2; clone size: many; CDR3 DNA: TGTGCCAGCAGCCAAGGGGCAGGGGAAGACACCGGGGAGCTGTTTTTT; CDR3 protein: CASSQGAGEDTGELFF
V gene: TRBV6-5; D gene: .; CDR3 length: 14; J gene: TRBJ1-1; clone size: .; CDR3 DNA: TGTGCCATCCGTTTAGGGAGTATGAACACTGAAGCTTTCTTT; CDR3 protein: CAIRLGSMNTEAFF
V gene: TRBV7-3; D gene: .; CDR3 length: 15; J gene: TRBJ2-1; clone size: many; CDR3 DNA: TGTGCCAGCAGCTTGAGGGCAGTCGACTACAATGAGCAGTTCTTC; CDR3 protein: CASSLRAVDYNEQFF
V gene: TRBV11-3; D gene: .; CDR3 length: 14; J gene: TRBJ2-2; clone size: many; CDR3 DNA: TGTGCCAGCAGCAGCGAATACGACACCGGGGAGCTGTTTTTT; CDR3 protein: CASSSEYDTGELFF
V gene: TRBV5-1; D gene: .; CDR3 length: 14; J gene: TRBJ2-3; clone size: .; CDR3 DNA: TGCGCCAGCAGCGTGGGGACAATCGCCAGCCCGCAGTATTTT; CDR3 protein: CASSVGTIASPQYF
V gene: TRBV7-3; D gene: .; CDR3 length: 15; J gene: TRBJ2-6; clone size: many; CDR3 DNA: TGTGCCAGCAGCCATGACAGCTCTGGGGCCAACGTCCTGACTTTC; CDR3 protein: CASSHDSSGANVLTF
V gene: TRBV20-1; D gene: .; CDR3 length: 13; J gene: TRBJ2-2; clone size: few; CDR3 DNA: TGCAGTGCTAGCGGGCAGAACACCGGGGAGCTGTTTTTT; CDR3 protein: CSASGQNTGELFF
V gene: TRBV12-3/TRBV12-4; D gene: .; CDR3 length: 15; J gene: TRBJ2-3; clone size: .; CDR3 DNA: TGTGCCAGCAGTTTAAGGCAGGAAAGCACAGATACGCAGTATTTT; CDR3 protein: CASSLRQESTDTQYF
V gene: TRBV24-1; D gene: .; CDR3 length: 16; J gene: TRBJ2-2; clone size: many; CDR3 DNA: TGTGCCACCAGTGACATAACTAGGACGAACACCGGGGAGCTGTTTTTT; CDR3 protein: CATSDITRTNTGELFF
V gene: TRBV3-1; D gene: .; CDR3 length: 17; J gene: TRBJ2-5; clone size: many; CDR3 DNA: TGTGCCAGCAGCTGGTCAGTTCCCATTTCTTTCTCTGAGACCCAGTACTTC; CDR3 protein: CASSWSVPISFSETQYF
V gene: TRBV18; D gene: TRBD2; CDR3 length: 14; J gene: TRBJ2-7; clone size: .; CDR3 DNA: TGTGCCAGCTCACCAGCTAGCGGTTCCTGCGAGCAGTACTTC; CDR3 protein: CASSPASGSCEQYF
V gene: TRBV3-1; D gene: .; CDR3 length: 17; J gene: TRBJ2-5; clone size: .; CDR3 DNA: TGTGCCAGCAGCCAAACTCGTCCCATTTCTTTCTCTGAGACCCAGTACTTC; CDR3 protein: CASSQTRPISFSETQYF
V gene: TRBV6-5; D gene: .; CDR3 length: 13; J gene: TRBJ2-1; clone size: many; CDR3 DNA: TGTGCCAGCAGTGGGAGCTCCTACAATGAGCAGTTCTTC; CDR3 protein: CASSGSSYNEQFF
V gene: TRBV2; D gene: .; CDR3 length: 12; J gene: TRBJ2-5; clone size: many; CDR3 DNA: TGTGCCAGCAGTGAAGCCGTAGAGACCCAGTACTTC; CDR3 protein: CASSEAVETQYF
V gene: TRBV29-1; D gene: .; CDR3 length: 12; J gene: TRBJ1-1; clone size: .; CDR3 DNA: TGCAGCGTCCGGGGGAGTAATACTGAAGCTTTCTTT; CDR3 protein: CSVRGSNTEAFF
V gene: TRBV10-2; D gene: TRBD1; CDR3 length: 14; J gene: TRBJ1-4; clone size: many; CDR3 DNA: TGCGCCACGAAAATGGGACAGGGTAATGAAAAACTGTTTTTT; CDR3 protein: CATKMGQGNEKLFF
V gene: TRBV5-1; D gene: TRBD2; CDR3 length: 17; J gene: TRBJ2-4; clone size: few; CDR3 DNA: TGCGCCAGCAGCTTGTCTAGCGGGAGCCCCCCCAGAGACATTCAGTACTTC; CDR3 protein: CASSLSSGSPPRDIQYF
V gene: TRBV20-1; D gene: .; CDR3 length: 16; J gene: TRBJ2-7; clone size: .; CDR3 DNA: TGCAGTGCGACGGAGGGGGGGGGGAGATTCTCCTACGAGCAGTACTTC; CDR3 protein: CSATEGGGRFSYEQYF
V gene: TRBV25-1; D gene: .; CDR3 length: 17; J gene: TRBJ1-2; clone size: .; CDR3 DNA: TGTGCCAGCAGTATAGTCATAGAACTGGGAAAGACCTATGGCTACACCTTC; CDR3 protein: CASSIVIELGKTYGYTF
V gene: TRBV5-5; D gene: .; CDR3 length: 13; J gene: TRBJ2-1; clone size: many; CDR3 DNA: TGTGCCAGCAGCTTCACAGCCGAGGGTGAGCAGTTCTTC; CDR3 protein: CASSFTAEGEQFF
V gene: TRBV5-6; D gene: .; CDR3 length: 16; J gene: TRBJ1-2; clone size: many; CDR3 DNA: TGTGCCAGCTCAGACCACAATAGTCGAAAGACCTATGGCTACACCTTC; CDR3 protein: CASSDHNSRKTYGYTF
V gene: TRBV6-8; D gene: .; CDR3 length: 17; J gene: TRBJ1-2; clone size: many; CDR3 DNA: TGTGCCAGCAGTACCGGTCTACGCTCTAGAAAGACCTATGGCTACACCTTC; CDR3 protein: CASSTGLRSRKTYGYTF
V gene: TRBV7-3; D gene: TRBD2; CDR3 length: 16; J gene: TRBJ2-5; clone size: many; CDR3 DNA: TGTGCCAGCAGCTTAACTGCTAGCGGAGGCCAAGAGACCCAGTACTTC; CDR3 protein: CASSLTASGGQETQYF
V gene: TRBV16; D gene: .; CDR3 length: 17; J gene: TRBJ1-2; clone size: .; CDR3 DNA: TGTGCCAGCAGCCGCCCCAAGGTCGTTAGAAAGACCTATGGCTACACCTTC; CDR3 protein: CASSRPKVVRKTYGYTF
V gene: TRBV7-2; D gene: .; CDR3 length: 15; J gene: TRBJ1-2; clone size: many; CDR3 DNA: TGTGCCAGCAGCTTAGATTGGGGCGGGTACTATGGCTACACCTTC; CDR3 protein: CASSLDWGGYYGYTF
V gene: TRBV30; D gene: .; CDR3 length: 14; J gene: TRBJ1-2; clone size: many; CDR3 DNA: TGTGCCTGGATCCCTTCAGGGGCTGGGTATGGCTACACCTTC; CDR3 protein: CAWIPSGAGYGYTF
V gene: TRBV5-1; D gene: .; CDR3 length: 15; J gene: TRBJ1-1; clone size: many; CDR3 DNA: TGCGCCAGCAGCGCAGGCCCACAACCGGACACTGAAGCTTTCTTT; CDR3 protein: CASSAGPQPDTEAFF